The entry that follows covers one T cell receptor (beta chain) sequence. The target antigen is unknown. With 1 base removed from V and 2 bases from J, the gap between germline ends came to 8 bases. The CDR3 has 15 residues. The germline gives CDR1 MDHEN, CDR2 SYDVKM. This entry is derived from a study of shared clonotypes between healthy human individuals. Study results and limitations: The sole specimen, blood, was sampled, and tissue repertoires likely differ. Only a few donors were included, so the genetic and exposure-history diversity represented was limited.

Authors' processing steps: ImmunoSEQ output lacked quality scores and full-length reads, limiting matched filtering. Method: immunoSEQ multiplex PCR; TCRdb's copy keeps in-frame clones and lacks some. The DNA gave D and trimming, while V, J and clone size come from that table. Of around 500,000 clones listed, almost 80% are singletons. Every donor was a Caucasian adult from Nashville, Tennessee. The TCR originated in a woman between 35 and 50 years old in good health. Some clones in this sample may be carry-over from other donors' samples. Source material: PBMCs. The chain links TRBV28 to TRBJ2-2; D ambiguous. The CDR3 is CASSLSSQNTGELFF. In DNA, the CDR3 is TGTGCCAGCAGTTTATCTTCACAAAACACCGGGGAGCTGTTTTTT.